The 21 T cell receptor beta chains presented below share a single source sample, sequenced in a study of control samples from healthy donors and cancer patients. Only in-frame clones appear in the TCRdb table, and some are missing; sequencing was by immunoSEQ multiplex PCR. The sample records over 90,000 clones, around 88% being singletons. The sequencing input was PBMCs. These receptors were obtained from a man aged 55 to 70 with lung cancer.

The chain uses TRBV24-1 and TRBJ2-5; TRBD1 or TRBD2 may be the D gene (5 bases each). Deletions cut 7 bases from V and 0 bases from J, with 17 bases between. CDR3 length: 16 residues. CDR1 KGHDR and CDR2 SFDVKD come from the germline V gene. The chain's CDR3 is CATSVVGDTYQETQYF. As DNA, the CDR3 is TGTGCCACCAGCGTTGTGGGGGATACGTACCAAGAGACCCAGTACTTC.

V and J are TRBV12-3 or TRBV12-4 and TRBJ1-2; no clear D. V was trimmed by 1 base and J by 8 bases, leaving 11 bases between them. This CDR3 is built from 13 residues. The CDR3 here is CASSLVREGGYTF. In DNA, the CDR3 is TGTGCCAGCAGTTTAGTGAGGGAAGGAGGCTACACCTTC.

The chain is built from TRBV9 and TRBJ2-6; the D is unclear. The CDR3 is made up of 15 amino acids. Germline V gene lookup returns CDR1 SGDLS and CDR2 YYNGEE. With 0 bases removed from V and 0 bases from J, the gap between germline ends came to 4 bases. The CDR3 here is CASSVASSGANVLTF. CDR3 sequence (DNA): TGTGCCAGCAGCGTAGCTAGCTCTGGGGCCAACGTCCTGACTTTC.

This clone was seen just once. The V call is TRBV30, the J call TRBJ1-4; 8 positions agree with TRBD1. Germline V gene lookup returns CDR1 GTSNPN and CDR2 SVGIG (reference sequence). The J segment lost 0 bases and the V segment lost 4 bases, leaving 7 bases of the junction unmatched. The CDR3 extends over 16 amino acids. CDR3 coding DNA: TGTGCCTGGACCGGGCAGGGGGCTGCAACTAATGAAAAACTGTTTTTT. Protein sequence: CAWTGQGAATNEKLFF. Full variable domain (rest looked up from reference TRBV30 and TRBJ1-4): SQTIHQWPATLVQPVGSPLSLECTVEGTSNPNLYWYRQAAGRGLQLLFYSVGIGQISSEVPQNLSASRPQDRQFILSSKKLLLSDSGFYLCAWTGQGAATNEKLFFGSGTQLSVL.

The chain employs TRBV10-1 and TRBJ2-3, with D perhaps assigned TRBD1 or TRBD2 (5 bases each). The CDR3 length is 18 residues. The ends were cut back, 2 bases at V and 4 bases at J, with 22 bases in the middle. CDR1 is WNHNN, CDR2 SYGVQD, per germline (reference sequence). This CDR3 is CASSERERGPAIADTQYF. In DNA form, the CDR3 reads TGCGCCAGCAGTGAGAGAGAGAGGGGACCGGCCATTGCAGATACGCAGTATTTT.

A single count supports this clone. This rearrangement joins TRBV5-5 to TRBJ1-5; a weak D match, TRBD1 (5 bases). The CDR3 extends over 16 amino acids. CDR1 SGHKS and CDR2 YYEKEE come from the germline V gene (reference sequence). V was clipped by 1 base and J by 3 bases, with 14 bases between them. CDR3 nucleotides: TGTGCCAGCAGCTTGACGGTCAGGGTATCCAATCAGCCCCAGCATTTT. Amino acids: CASSLTVRVSNQPQHF. The complete variable domain, with remaining parts taken from reference TRBV5-5 and TRBJ1-5, reads DAGVTQSPTHLIKTRGQQVTLRCSPISGHKSVSWYQQVLGQGPQFIFQYYEKEERGRGNFPDRFSARQFPNYSSELNVNALLLGDSALYLCASSLTVRVSNQPQHFGDGTRLSIL.

This chain links TRBV3-1 (or the pseudogene TRBV3-2) with TRBJ2-1, with 9 bases aligning to TRBD1. V dropped 1 base and J dropped 6; count of bases not matched to a gene: 4. This CDR3 contains 15 residues. Germline CDR1 LGHDT, CDR2 YNNKEL (reference sequence). CDR3 amino acids: CASSQAVGQGNEQFF. In DNA form, the CDR3 reads TGTGCCAGCAGCCAAGCGGTGGGACAGGGCAATGAGCAGTTCTTC.

The genes are TRBV3-1 (or the pseudogene TRBV3-2) and TRBJ1-1; D not certain. This CDR3 spans 12 amino acids. The germline V and J ends were trimmed by 0 bases and 11 bases, with 10 bases remaining between them. The germline V gene encodes CDR1 LGHDT and CDR2 YNNKEL (reference sequence). The CDR3 sequence: CASSQDPDDAFF. In DNA form, the CDR3 reads TGTGCCAGCAGCCAAGATCCTGACGACGCTTTCTTT.

The V and J genes are TRBV15 and TRBJ2-3, with 10 bases that match TRBD2. From germline, CDR1 is LNHNV and CDR2 YYDKDF (reference sequence). This CDR3 contains 17 residues. With V trimmed by 0 bases and J by 5 bases, 8 bases remained unmatched. The CDR3 region is CATSREQSGGARDTQYF. In nucleotides, the CDR3 is TGTGCCACCAGCAGAGAACAGAGCGGGGGGGCAAGAGATACGCAGTATTTT. The full variable domain, in which reference TRBV15 and TRBJ2-3 provide the parts outside the CDR3, is DAMVIQNPRYQVTQFGKPVTLSCSQTLNHNVMYWYQQKSSQAPKLLFHYYDKDFNNEADTPDNFQSRRPNTSFCFLDIRSPGLGDTAMYLCATSREQSGGARDTQYFGPGTRLTVL.

The chain couples TRBV7-9 to TRBJ1-4, with D possibly TRBD1 on 5 matching bases. Trimming pared 5 bases from V and 8 bases from J, leaving 21 bases between. The germline gives CDR1 SEHNR, CDR2 FQNEAQ (reference sequence). The CDR3 loop spans 16 amino acids. The CDR3 DNA reads TGTGCCAGCAGCCCTCATCGCGGACCACGGGGCGAAAAACTGTTTTTT. Translating gives CASSPHRGPRGEKLFF.

The rearrangement joins TRBV6-5 to TRBJ1-3; 7 bases line up with TRBD1. Germline-derived CDR1 and CDR2 are MNHEY and SVGAGI. The CDR3 length is 16 residues. The V gene end was trimmed by 4 bases and the J gene end by 0 bases; junction bases not matched to a gene: 6. This chain's CDR3 is CASSSTGAFSGNTIYF. CDR3 in DNA: TGTGCCAGCAGTTCAACAGGGGCCTTCTCTGGAAACACCATATATTTT.

The chain combines TRBV7-2 with TRBJ2-5; D uncertain. This CDR3 contains 14 residues. Trimming removed 4 bases at V and 9 bases at J, with 18 bases between. Germline lookup yields CDR1 SGHTA and CDR2 FQGNSA. The chain's CDR3 is CASSSSKANWAQYF. CDR3 in DNA: TGTGCCAGCAGCTCCTCTAAGGCCAACTGGGCCCAGTACTTC.

The chain uses TRBV7-2 and TRBJ2-3; 7 bases fit TRBD1. The CDR3 extends over 15 amino acids. J lost 3 bases, V lost 4 bases, and 7 bases had no gene match. Germline CDR1 SGHTA, CDR2 FQGNSA. CDR3 sequence: CASSSIRQGTDTQYF. The CDR3 nucleotides are TGTGCCAGCAGCTCCATTAGACAGGGTACAGATACGCAGTATTTT.

This chain joins TRBV14 and TRBJ1-1, with D hard to call. Germline CDR1 reads SGHDN; CDR2 reads FVKESK. The CDR3 consists of 16 residues. Trimming cost V 2 bases and J 6 bases, with 19 bases left between them. In nucleotides, the CDR3 is TGTGCCAGCAGCCAACGTGTAAGGTTCTCGGCACCTGAAGCTTTCTTT. It yields the protein CASSQRVRFSAPEAFF.

V and J are TRBV5-1 and TRBJ1-4; TRBD1 matches 7 bases. The germline V gene has CDR1 SGHRS and CDR2 YFSETQ. This CDR3 has 13 residues. V shed 4 bases and J 6 bases; nucleotides not matched to a gene: 3. This CDR3 reads CASSQGDDEKLFF. The CDR3 DNA reads TGCGCCAGCAGCCAGGGGGACGATGAAAAACTGTTTTTT.

This clone was seen just once. The chain is built from TRBV30 and TRBJ2-3, with D unclear. Germline CDR1 and CDR2: GTSNPN and SVGIG (reference sequence). V lost 3 bases, J lost 2 bases, and 15 bases lay in between. CDR3 length: 15 residues. The CDR3 DNA sequence: TGTGCCTGGAGACACCAAGGGCCCCCCACAGATACGCAGTATTTT. The encoded protein is CAWRHQGPPTDTQYF.

J is TRBJ1-4 and V is TRBV30, with 7 bases identical to TRBD1. The V and J ends lost 0 bases and 8 bases, in that order; junction bases with no gene match: 3. The CDR3 length is 13 residues. Per germline, CDR1 GTSNPN and CDR2 SVGIG (reference sequence). CDR3 nucleotides: TGTGCCTGGAGTGTACAGGGGCCAGAAAAACTGTTTTTT. It codes for CAWSVQGPEKLFF.

The gene calls are TRBV9 and TRBJ2-1; D might be TRBD1 or TRBD2, each matching 5 bases. Germline CDR1 SGDLS, CDR2 YYNGEE. V dropped 3 bases and J dropped 6 bases, with 16 bases sitting between them. The CDR3 extends over 15 amino acids. CDR3 DNA: TGTGCCAGCAGCGCCGGGACCTGGGGCGCCAATGAGCAGTTCTTC. This encodes CASSAGTWGANEQFF.

This chain connects TRBV9 to TRBJ1-6, with 9 nucleotides matching TRBD1. V shed 3 bases and J 9 bases; nucleotides not matched to a gene: 4. The CDR3 runs 14 residues. The germline CDR1 and CDR2 sequences are SGDLS and YYNGEE. The DNA of the CDR3 is TGTGCCAGCAGCGGGCCGACAGGGGGTTCACCCCTCCACTTT. Its protein product is CASSGPTGGSPLHF.

This chain links TRBV12-5 with TRBJ2-4, with a possible D match to TRBD1 (6 bases). Germline V lookup: CDR1 LGHNT, CDR2 FRNRAP. The CDR3 has 16 amino acids. Trimming cost V 2 bases and J 0 bases, with 11 bases left between them. CDR3 bases: TGTGCTAGTGGTTTGTTTGTGGGACAAGCCAAAAACATTCAGTACTTC. Translating gives CASGLFVGQAKNIQYF.

This chain joins TRBV7-3 and TRBJ1-5; 8 bases map to TRBD1. Trimming cost V 5 bases and J 0 bases; bases outside gene matches: 9. The CDR3 is made up of 17 amino acids. Per the germline V gene, CDR1 is SGHTA and CDR2 is FQGTGA. This CDR3 is CASSPGRGQGSNQPQHF. The CDR3 bases are TGTGCCAGCAGCCCGGGCAGGGGGCAAGGTAGCAATCAGCCCCAGCATTTT.